This passage covers 28 T cell receptor beta chains from one sample sequenced in a study of blood T cell repertoires in COVID-19. TCRdb keeps only in-frame clones here, not all; method: immunoSEQ multiplex PCR. Seen here are approximately 470,000 clones, over 75% observed once, and the top ten hold roughly 3.1%. The sample comprised peripheral blood. These receptors were taken from a human donor in a cohort sampled during active COVID-19.

The V gene is TRBV27, the J gene TRBJ2-2; TRBD1 aligns across 8 bases. Per germline, CDR1 MNHEY and CDR2 SMNVEV (reference sequence). This CDR3 has 18 residues. The junction had 9 bases not matched to a gene; V was cut back by 3 bases and J by 0 bases. The CDR3 sequence: CASSLGTGEPANTGELFF. CDR3 DNA: TGTGCCAGCAGTTTGGGGACAGGAGAACCTGCGAACACCGGGGAGCTGTTTTTT.

The chain has TRBV5-1 and TRBJ2-2; TRBD2 is a possible D gene (5 bases). V gave up 4 bases and J gave up 7 bases, with 14 bases separating them. The germline CDR1 and CDR2 sequences are SGHRS and YFSETQ. CDR3 length: 14 amino acids. Here the CDR3 DNA reads TGCGCCAGCAGCCCAATCTCCGAGGGCGGGGAGCTGTTTTTT. As protein: CASSPISEGGELFF.

The chain links TRBV7-9 to TRBJ2-1; 11 bases agree with TRBD2. J was trimmed by 7 bases and V by 1 base; bases with no gene match: 9. The CDR3 runs 17 residues. Germline V gives CDR1 SEHNR, CDR2 FQNEAQ (reference sequence). Written as DNA, the CDR3 is TGTGCCAGCAGCTTAGGGCTAGCGGGAGGTAGCCTGAATGAGCAGTTCTTC. This translates into CASSLGLAGGSLNEQFF.

J is TRBJ2-1 and V is TRBV5-1; TRBD2 matches 15 bases. V was pared by 0 bases and J by 10 bases, with 8 bases of the junction left unmatched. This CDR3 is 17 amino acids long. From germline, CDR1 is SGHRS and CDR2 YFSETQ. The CDR3, as DNA: TGCGCCAGCAGCTTGGCCTCCGGGACTAGCGGGAGGCAAGAGCAGTTCTTC. Translation gives CASSLASGTSGRQEQFF.

The chain joins TRBV5-4 to TRBJ1-1; D not resolved. This CDR3 contains 12 residues. V lost 4 bases, J lost 0 bases, and 4 bases lay in between. The germline V gene has CDR1 SGHNT and CDR2 YYREEE (reference sequence). This chain's CDR3 is CASSELNTEAFF. The CDR3 bases are TGTGCCAGCAGCGAGTTGAACACTGAAGCTTTCTTT.

V is TRBV7-2 and J is TRBJ2-7; D perhaps matches TRBD2 (5 bases). Germline V gene data show CDR1 as SGHTA and CDR2 as FQGNSA. Trimming removed 1 base at V and 0 bases at J, with 10 bases between. This CDR3 contains 15 residues. The CDR3 loop is CASSLEGGSSYEQYF. CDR3 in DNA: TGTGCCAGCAGCTTAGAGGGTGGGAGCTCCTACGAGCAGTACTTC.

The chain recombines TRBV2 with TRBJ2-1; 8 bases align to TRBD1. The germline V gene has CDR1 SNHLY and CDR2 FYNNEI. The CDR3 covers 15 residues. V dropped 3 bases and J dropped 6; count of bases not matched to a gene: 7. The CDR3 loop is CASSERQGAVNEQFF. CDR3 bases: TGTGCCAGCAGTGAGAGGCAGGGGGCGGTCAATGAGCAGTTCTTC. The full variable domain, its missing parts supplied by reference TRBV2 and TRBJ2-1, is EPEVTQTPSHQVTQMGQEVILRCVPISNHLYFYWYRQILGQKVEFLVSFYNNEISEKSEIFDDQFSVERPDGSNFTLKIRSTKLEDSAMYFCASSERQGAVNEQFFGPGTRLTVL.

The chain is built from TRBV13 and TRBJ1-1; perhaps TRBD1 as D (6 bases). Germline V lookup: CDR1 PRHDT, CDR2 FYEKMQ (reference sequence). The CDR3 sequence is 12 residues long. Trimming removed 4 bases from V and 10 bases from J, with 13 bases in between. Written as DNA, the CDR3 is TGTGCCAGCAGCTCCGTACAGGGTAGAGCTTTCTTT. Amino acids: CASSSVQGRAFF. The full variable domain, completed using reference TRBV13 and TRBJ1-1, is AAGVIQSPRHLIKEKRETATLKCYPIPRHDTVYWYQQGPGQDPQFLISFYEKMQSDKGSIPDRFSAQQFSDYHSELNMSSLELGDSALYFCASSSVQGRAFFGQGTRLTVV.

This clone appeared a few times. The chain is built from TRBV28 and TRBJ1-1, with unresolved D. Germline V gives CDR1 MDHEN, CDR2 SYDVKM. The V and J ends lost 2 bases and 6 bases respectively, with 10 bases between them. The CDR3 is made up of 13 amino acids. In DNA form, the CDR3 reads TGTGCCAGCAGTTTAACGGGAAGGCCTGAAGCTTTCTTT. It is translated as CASSLTGRPEAFF.

The V call is TRBV7-2, the J call TRBJ1-3; 7 bases agree with TRBD1. CDR3 length equals 16 residues. Germline CDR1 reads SGHTA; CDR2 reads FQGNSA. The ends lost 4 bases at V and 2 bases at J; junction bases unmatched: 8. The CDR3, as DNA: TGTGCCAGCAGCTCGACCGTCGGGACAGCTGGAAACACCATATATTTT. Translated, it gives CASSSTVGTAGNTIYF.

This clone was seen a single time. The chain uses TRBV5-1 and TRBJ2-5; perhaps TRBD1 as D (5 bases). Trimming removed 4 bases from V and 2 bases from J, with 15 bases in between. Germline V gene data show CDR1 as SGHRS and CDR2 as YFSETQ. This CDR3 has 15 amino acids. CDR3 sequence reads: CASSPNVDSQETQYF. Written as DNA, the CDR3 is TGCGCCAGCAGCCCTAACGTTGACAGTCAAGAGACCCAGTACTTC.

The chain recombines TRBV5-4 with TRBJ2-7; possible D gene TRBD2, 6 bases. Germline CDR1 and CDR2: SGHNT and YYREEE (reference sequence). The length of the CDR3 is 14 residues. Between the trimmed V and J ends, which lost 2 bases and 6 bases, there was a span of 15 bases. CDR3 protein: CASSFGGSASEQYF. The CDR3 DNA is TGTGCCAGCAGCTTCGGAGGGAGCGCAAGCGAGCAGTACTTC.

The rearrangement links TRBV6-5 to TRBJ1-1, with D perhaps matching TRBD1 (5 bases). V was clipped by 6 bases and J by 1 base, with 6 bases between them. In germline, CDR1 is MNHEY, CDR2 SVGAGI. The CDR3 is 12 amino acids. The CDR3 DNA reads as TGTGCCAGCAGGGGGCCGAACACTGAAGCTTTCTTT. It encodes CASRGPNTEAFF.

The chain combines TRBV7-9 with TRBJ2-2; TRBD1 agrees at 9 bases. Germline V lookup: CDR1 SEHNR, CDR2 FQNEAQ (reference sequence). The CDR3 runs 15 residues. V was clipped by 2 bases and J by 6 bases; unmatched bases: 4. The CDR3 coding sequence is TGTGCCAGCAGCTTATACAGGGGGCACGCCGGGGAGCTGTTTTTT. Its translation: CASSLYRGHAGELFF.

The chain joins TRBV5-5 to TRBJ2-1, with TRBD2 matching 10 bases. Germline CDR1 and CDR2: SGHKS and YYEKEE (reference sequence). The CDR3 sequence is 15 residues long. Trimming at V came to 1 base and at J to 9 bases, leaving 7 bases not matched to a gene. The DNA for the CDR3 is TGTGCCAGCAGCTTGTGGCTAGCGGGAGTCAGTGAGCAGTTCTTC. Amino acid sequence: CASSLWLAGVSEQFF.

V and J are TRBV5-8 and TRBJ1-1, with D tentatively TRBD1 (6 bases). Germline V CDR1 and CDR2: SGHTS, YDEGEE. The CDR3 length is 17 residues. Trimming took off 3 bases at V and 0 bases at J, with 18 bases between the two ends. The CDR3 bases are TGTGCCAGCAGCTGGAACCCCAGGGGTGGGATGAACACTGAAGCTTTCTTT. Amino acid sequence: CASSWNPRGGMNTEAFF.

The chain recombines TRBV7-9 with TRBJ1-1; D is unclear. The CDR3 is 11 residues long. V was shortened by 2 bases and J by 11 bases, with 9 bases between the two germline ends. Germline CDR1 SEHNR, CDR2 FQNEAQ (reference sequence). The CDR3 nucleotides read TGTGCCAGCAGCTTACTGCCCGAGGCTTTCTTT. This encodes CASSLLPEAFF.

This clone occurred a few times. This chain uses TRBV23-1 with TRBJ1-3, with D perhaps matching TRBD1 (6 bases). TRBV23-1 is an open reading frame, and its role is uncertain. The V end was cut by 7 bases, the J end by 1 base, with 14 bases between. The CDR3 consists of 15 residues. CDR3 amino acids: CASTPWGQSGNTIYF. CDR3 nucleotides: TGCGCCAGCACCCCCTGGGGGCAGTCTGGAAACACCATATATTTT.

The V call is TRBV7-9, the J call TRBJ2-1; 11 bases fit TRBD2. The CDR3 runs to 16 residues. Germline V gene lookup returns CDR1 SEHNR and CDR2 FQNEAQ (reference sequence). Trimming took 2 bases from V and 2 from J; bases not matched to a gene: 2. CDR3 protein: CASSLLAGGTYNEQFF. For the CDR3, the DNA is TGTGCCAGCAGCTTACTAGCGGGAGGTACCTACAATGAGCAGTTCTTC.

This clone has only a few counts. The chain uses TRBV7-8 and TRBJ1-5; 7 bases map to TRBD1. The germline V gene encodes CDR1 SGHVS and CDR2 FQNEAQ. V was clipped by 1 base and J by 5 bases; unmatched bases: 11. This CDR3 spans 17 amino acids. CDR3 DNA: TGTGCCAGCAGCTTAGGGGACAGTTTCGTAGGGTATCAGCCCCAGCATTTT. Amino acids: CASSLGDSFVGYQPQHF. The complete variable domain, with remaining parts taken from reference TRBV7-8 and TRBJ1-5, reads GAGVSQSPRYKVAKRGQDVALRCDPISGHVSLFWYQQALGQGPEFLTYFQNEAQLDKSGLPSDRFFAERPEGSVSTLKIQRTQQEDSAVYLCASSLGDSFVGYQPQHFGDGTRLSIL.

The gene calls are TRBV7-9 and TRBJ2-2; 9 nucleotides align to TRBD2. V shed 2 bases, J shed 10 bases, and the junction held 11 bases outside the gene matches. The CDR3 is 16 residues long. CDR1 is SEHNR, CDR2 FQNEAQ, per germline (reference sequence). As DNA, the CDR3 is TGTGCCAGCAGCTTAACTTACGGCGGGAGGGCCGCGGAGCTGTTTTTT. Its translation: CASSLTYGGRAAELFF.

The V gene is TRBV5-6, the J gene TRBJ2-1; no clear D gene. The V gene's germline CDR1 is SGHDT and CDR2 YYEEEE. The CDR3 is 16 residues long. V gave up 1 base and J gave up 5 bases, with 16 bases separating them. CDR3 protein: CASSLMRPGSHNEQFF. The CDR3 nucleotides read TGTGCCAGCAGCTTGATGAGGCCGGGTTCCCACAATGAGCAGTTCTTC.

This chain joins TRBV10-3 and TRBJ2-7; 10 nucleotides match TRBD1. The junction had 6 bases not matched to a gene; V was cut back by 0 bases and J by 7 bases. The CDR3 has 15 residues. The germline V gene encodes CDR1 ENHRY and CDR2 SYGVKD. CDR3 residues: CAISESGDRGGEQYF. The CDR3 DNA is TGTGCCATCAGTGAGTCGGGGGACAGGGGAGGGGAGCAGTACTTC.

This rearrangement joins TRBV6-5 to TRBJ2-2; D might be TRBD1 (6 bases). Germline CDR1 reads MNHEY; CDR2 reads SVGAGI. The V end was cut by 0 bases, the J end by 7 bases, with 12 bases between. The CDR3 totals 15 residues. The CDR3 DNA reads TGTGCCAGCAGTTACTCTTCAGGGGCCGGCGGGGAGCTGTTTTTT. It codes for CASSYSSGAGGELFF.

The CDR3 spells CASRTDYNSPLHF. CDR3 coding DNA: TGCGCCAGCCGGACAGACTATAATTCACCCCTCCACTTT. The chain employs TRBV5-1 and TRBJ1-6; a weak D match, TRBD1 (6 bases). Trimming shortened V by 7 bases and J by 3 bases, and 8 bases separated the two germline ends. Germline CDR1 is SGHRS and CDR2 is YFSETQ. The CDR3 is 13 amino acids.

With respect to this clone: This same CDR3 is encoded by further DNA sequences in the sample. The chain joins TRBV9 to TRBJ2-1; 8 bases agree with TRBD2. Germline CDR1 SGDLS, CDR2 YYNGEE. The CDR3 has 15 residues. V shed 3 bases and J 0 bases; nucleotides not matched to a gene: 2. The CDR3 coding sequence is TGTGCCAGCAGCGCCACTAGCGGCTCCTACAATGAGCAGTTCTTC. Protein: CASSATSGSYNEQFF.

The chain is built from TRBV3-1 (or the pseudogene TRBV3-2) and TRBJ2-2, with 12 bases fitting TRBD2. This CDR3 contains 16 residues. Trimming removed 4 bases from V and 3 bases from J; junction bases left unmatched: 3. In germline, CDR1 is LGHDT, CDR2 YNNKEL (reference sequence). CDR3 protein: CASSLGTSGYTGELFF. The CDR3 nucleotides read TGTGCCAGCAGCCTGGGGACTAGCGGGTACACCGGGGAGCTGTTTTTT.

This sequence joins TRBV12-5 and TRBJ1-1; unclear D gene. Germline V gene sequence: CDR1 LGHNT, CDR2 FRNRAP. Trimming left V 0 bases short and J 1 base short, with 9 bases between. CDR3 length: 15 amino acids. CDR3 in amino acids: CASGLVVAANTEAFF. In DNA, the CDR3 is TGTGCTAGTGGTTTGGTTGTGGCCGCGAACACTGAAGCTTTCTTT.